This T cell receptor beta chain was recovered during a study of T cell repertoires in cytomegalovirus infection (dated by TCRdb to about 2019). Regarding the complete study: Recently identified HLA-C-restricted CMV epitopes, whose presentation resists viral immunomodulation, were targeted by peptide stimulations together with well-studied HLA-B-restricted epitopes. Donor HLA type was relevant to the analysis, because carriage of CMV infection together with the matching HLA type was indicated by public TCR beta signatures. The investigation overall reported the following: In the ex vivo response, HLA-C-restricted CMV-specific TCR beta clonotypes were dominant, and in two of eight donors the single most frequent clonotype came from this HLA-C-restricted group. Cumulative frequency of public TCR beta family members discriminated carriers of CMV infection plus the relevant HLA type in this cohort and an independent approximately 350-donor cohort.

The treatment or condition label, as the study defines it: in vitro stimulation with specific CMV peptide epitopes to enrich CMV-specific T cells. With regard to this clonotype: It has no known antigen specificity. Qualities for individual bases were not recorded, and no much larger clone is one base off.

From the germline V gene, CDR1 is MDHEN and CDR2 is SYDVKM. V is shortened by 5 bases, J by 6 bases, and the region joining them spans 13 bases. From its cysteine to its phenylalanine, the CDR3 spans 13 amino acids. Only the CDR3 region is kept as DNA, spanning 39 bases read in frame from base 1. The instrument was an Illumina HiSeq 1500. The raw public data were reprocessed by TCRdb itself: fastp quality trimming at Q25, MiXCR clonotype calling, in-frame beta chains only. Rows with a matching CDR3 protein are joined into one entry that keeps the most common DNA and genes. Recorded for this sample are 20,000 to 30,000 distinct CDR3 sequences; approximately 22% of them occurred a single time. The ten most abundant clones make up approximately 90% of the sample.

This sequence originates from a human donor in good health (CMV status not recorded). Some clones in this sample may be carry-over from other donors' samples. The V and J segments used are TRBV28 and TRBJ1-1; a tentative D call is TRBD1 (6 bases match). Here the sequenced sample was CD8+ T cells from cultured PBMCs, taken from culture after CMV antigen stimulation. The sequenced DNA is TGTGCCAGCAGTGTCCAGGGGTTTCCTGAAGCTTTCTTT. This yields the protein CASSVQGFPEAFF.